A single sample gave rise to the 18 T cell receptor beta chains below, sequenced in a study of T cells in Graves' hyperthyroidism and ophthalmopathy. Amplified TCR beta CDR3 regions came from RNA transcripts. A first-round RT-PCR of the TCR CDR3 used the HTBI primer set. Each CDR3 protein is one row after TCRdb ran MiXCR on the multiplex PCR reads. This sample has 530,000 or so distinct CDR3 sequences, with roughly a quarter found just once. The sequenced sample consisted of blood. The receptors shown here come from a woman in her thirties with Graves' ophthalmopathy.

The chain carries TRBV6-2 or TRBV6-3 and TRBJ1-2; 7 bases fit TRBD1. This CDR3 is 15 amino acids long. Germline V gives CDR1 MNHEY, CDR2 SVGEGT. The V segment lost 7 bases and the J segment 0 bases; nucleotides outside the gene matches: 8. The CDR3 loop is CASMRGQDANYGYTF. In DNA, the CDR3 is TGTGCCAGCATGCGTGGACAGGATGCTAACTATGGCTACACCTTC.

This clonotype was detected only a few times. V and J are TRBV3-1 and TRBJ2-5, with 11 bases matching TRBD2. The V and J ends lost 2 bases and 5 bases, in that order; junction bases with no gene match: 13. From germline, CDR1 is LGHDT and CDR2 YNNKEL (reference sequence). This CDR3 contains 18 residues. The CDR3 coding sequence is TGTGCCAGCAGCCAACCGACATCCTTGACTAGCGGGGATGAGACCCAGTACTTC. Its translation is CASSQPTSLTSGDETQYF.

V usage is TRBV6-5 and J usage is TRBJ1-2; 12 bases are a match to TRBD1. There are 14 residues in the CDR3. CDR1 is MNHEY and CDR2 is SVGAGI in the germline V gene. The trim removed 2 bases at V and 6 bases at J, leaving 1 base unmatched. This chain's CDR3 is CASSYRDRGHGYTF. In DNA, the CDR3 is TGTGCCAGCAGTTACCGGGACAGGGGGCATGGCTACACCTTC.

This clonotype was seen more than once but under ten times. This may come from a read error, since a much larger clone is one base off. The chain couples TRBV2 to TRBJ2-3, with a tentative D call TRBD1 (6 bases). This CDR3 region has 14 residues. CDR1 SNHLY and CDR2 FYNNEI come from the germline V gene. The CDR3 region is CASRPRDNTDSQYF. Here the CDR3 DNA reads TGTGCCAGCAGGCCCAGGGACAACACAGATTCGCAGTATTTT.

This clonotype was picked up many times. This rearrangement joins TRBV30 to TRBJ1-2; possible D gene TRBD1, 5 bases. CDR1 is GTSNPN and CDR2 is SVGIG in the germline V gene (reference sequence). Trimming left V 5 bases short and J 5 bases short, with 9 bases between. The CDR3 is 11 amino acids. CDR3 nucleotides: TGTGCCTGGTCCAGGGAATATGGCTACACCTTC. Translated: CAWSREYGYTF.

The J gene is TRBJ2-5, the V gene TRBV6-5, with 10 bases matching TRBD1. Trimming at V came to 2 bases and at J to 4 bases, leaving 7 bases not matched to a gene. The length of the CDR3 is 16 residues. The germline V gene has CDR1 MNHEY and CDR2 SVGAGI. CDR3: CASSYPLGTGAETQYF. As DNA, the CDR3 is TGTGCCAGCAGTTACCCCCTCGGGACAGGGGCAGAGACCCAGTACTTC.

This clonotype was seen repeatedly, ten times or more. V usage is TRBV7-2 and J usage is TRBJ1-2; maybe TRBD1 (5 bases). Germline V gene lookup returns CDR1 SGHTA and CDR2 FQGNSA. Trimming left V 2 bases short and J 7 bases short, with 8 bases between. The CDR3 spans 12 residues. CDR3 amino acids: CASSLRQSGYTF. The CDR3 coding sequence is TGTGCCAGCAGCTTAAGACAGAGTGGCTACACCTTC.

This clonotype occurred many times. The rearrangement links TRBV2 to TRBJ2-5; tentative D call: TRBD2 (5 bases). Germline-derived CDR1 and CDR2 are SNHLY and FYNNEI. V was cut by 4 bases and J by 2 bases, with 17 bases left in between. This CDR3 has 16 residues. This CDR3 reads CASSGISGRTQETQYF. The DNA for the CDR3 is TGTGCCAGCAGTGGTATTTCTGGGAGAACTCAAGAGACCCAGTACTTC.

This clonotype was counted a few times. The rearrangement uses TRBV30 and TRBJ1-1; D gene ambiguous. CDR3 length: 13 amino acids. V shed 1 base and J shed 1 base, with 7 bases lying between them. Germline V gives CDR1 GTSNPN, CDR2 SVGIG (reference sequence). The CDR3 here is CAWSAYGNTEAFF. The CDR3 coding sequence is TGTGCCTGGAGTGCGTATGGGAACACTGAAGCTTTCTTT.

This sequence joins TRBV12-3 or TRBV12-4 and TRBJ1-2; 7 positions agree with TRBD1. The CDR3 is 15 residues long. The V gene end was trimmed by 5 bases and the J gene end by 3 bases; junction bases not matched to a gene: 9. Here the CDR3 DNA reads TGTGCCAGCAGTCCCTCCGGACAGGCGTACTATGGCTACACCTTC. This encodes CASSPSGQAYYGYTF.

This clonotype came up many times. This rearrangement joins TRBV9 to TRBJ2-5, with 10 positions matching TRBD2. The germline CDR1 and CDR2 sequences are SGDLS and YYNGEE. V was clipped by 0 bases and J by 4 bases; unmatched bases: 6. This CDR3 spans 16 amino acids. The CDR3 DNA sequence: TGTGCCAGCAGCGTAGTCGGGACTAGCGAGGGAGAGACCCAGTACTTC. This encodes CASSVVGTSEGETQYF.

Many counts were recorded for this clonotype. V and J are TRBV5-1 and TRBJ1-5; D might be TRBD1 (5 bases). V gave up 0 bases and J gave up 6 bases, with 13 bases separating them. The V gene's germline CDR1 is SGHRS and CDR2 YFSETQ. This CDR3 is 15 amino acids long. The CDR3 region is CASSLEGAAGQPQHF. In DNA form, the CDR3 reads TGCGCCAGCAGCTTGGAAGGGGCGGCGGGTCAGCCCCAGCATTTT.

This clonotype was observed at least ten times. V usage is TRBV19 and J usage is TRBJ1-2; tentatively, D is TRBD1 (6 bases). The V end lost 3 bases, the J end lost 0 bases, and 14 bases lay between the germline ends. Germline V gene data show CDR1 as LNHDA and CDR2 as SQIVND (reference sequence). CDR3 size: 16 residues. CDR3 residues: CASSMPGTTANYGYTF. CDR3 DNA: TGTGCCAGTAGTATGCCCGGGACAACAGCTAACTATGGCTACACCTTC.

This chain joins TRBV2 and TRBJ2-2; 13 nucleotides match TRBD2. Germline-derived CDR1 and CDR2 are SNHLY and FYNNEI. The CDR3 consists of 17 residues. Trimming at V came to 6 bases and at J to 4 bases, leaving 8 bases not matched to a gene. CDR3 DNA: TGTGCCAGCAGCGTTACTAGCGGGGGGGCCGGCACCGGGGAGCTGTTTTTT. The encoded protein is CASSVTSGGAGTGELFF.

This sequence joins TRBV5-1 and TRBJ2-7; D perhaps matches TRBD2 (5 bases). This CDR3 spans 12 amino acids. In germline, CDR1 is SGHRS, CDR2 YFSETQ. The V and J ends lost 0 bases and 8 bases respectively, with 9 bases between them. For the CDR3, the DNA is TGCGCCAGCAGCTTGGCGGGGATTCAGCAGTACTTC. Translating it yields CASSLAGIQQYF.

This clonotype was seen more than once but under ten times. V is TRBV28 and J is TRBJ1-3, with 10 bases aligning to TRBD1. CDR3 length: 16 residues. V was pared by 7 bases and J by 8 bases, with 14 bases of the junction left unmatched. Per germline, CDR1 MDHEN and CDR2 SYDVKM. CDR3 region: CASKRPPGTGEYTIYF. The CDR3 coding sequence is TGTGCCAGCAAAAGACCCCCCGGGACAGGGGAATACACCATATATTTT.

This rearrangement joins TRBV2 to TRBJ2-7; D is unresolved. CDR1 is SNHLY, CDR2 FYNNEI, per germline. The CDR3 runs to 12 residues. V shed 4 bases and J shed 6 bases, with 10 bases lying between them. Here the CDR3 reads CASSAPHGEQYF. DNA of the CDR3: TGTGCCAGCAGTGCTCCACATGGCGAGCAGTACTTC.

The rearrangement uses TRBV6-1 and TRBJ2-7; D might be TRBD1 (6 bases). The germline V gene encodes CDR1 MNHNS and CDR2 SASEGT. The CDR3 length is 12 residues. Trimming cost V 6 bases and J 5 bases, with 11 bases left between them. For the CDR3, the DNA is TGTGCCAGCAGACCGGGGACAAACGAGCAGTACTTC. Translation: CASRPGTNEQYF.